The text below deals with one T cell receptor (beta chain). What it binds is not known. TCRdb's copy holds only in-frame clones and misses some; the assay was immunoSEQ multiplex PCR. The table includes fewer than 150,000 clones, over 80% detected once. This specimen comes from a study of T cell responses to AZD1222 COVID-19 vaccine. Study results and limitations: Donors in the cohort were predominantly white British and more often female, and clonal diversity was possibly underestimated.

The sequencing used peripheral blood, collected on day 0 of AZD1222 vaccination. This TCR was sampled from an adult in good health.

CDR3 in amino acids: CASSLWTGMKNEQYF. For the CDR3, the DNA is TGCGCCAGCAGCTTATGGACAGGGATGAAGAACGAGCAGTACTTC. The V call is TRBV5-1, the J call TRBJ2-7, with 8 bases identical to TRBD1. The CDR3 runs 15 residues. Germline values: CDR1 SGHRS, CDR2 YFSETQ. Trimming cost V 2 bases and J 5 bases; bases outside gene matches: 9.